This is a list of T cell receptor beta chains from one sample in a study of graft-versus-host responses after intestinal transplantation. The antigens for these receptors are not known. Libraries were prepared by immunoSEQ multiplex PCR; TCRdb keeps only in-frame clonotypes and omits some of them. Of roughly 90,000 clones listed, around 90% are singletons. Material: unstimulated CD4+ T cells sorted from spleen or lymph node cells, obtained before transplant. The receptors stem from a human donor who was the organ donor for an intestinal transplant. Each CDR3 is given with its conserved first and last residue. A D gene is named only where the DNA matches it firmly. A clone size is listed for some rows: how often the clone was seen (once, few, many), or a class if it is expanded.

d_gene | abundance | j_gene | v_gene | CDR3aa | CDR3nt
TRBD1 | once | TRBJ1-1 | TRBV11-2 | CASSLHRTGGTEAFF | TGTGCCAGCAGCCTCCACCGGACAGGGGGCACTGAAGCTTTCTTT
TRBD1 | . | TRBJ2-7 | TRBV2 | CASSEQGARDEQYF | TGTGCCAGCAGCGAACAGGGGGCAAGAGACGAGCAGTACTTC
. | few | TRBJ1-4 | TRBV5-1 | CASSLGETNEKLFF | TGCGCCAGCAGCTTGGGGGAGACTAATGAAAAACTGTTTTTT
TRBD2 | . | TRBJ2-7 | TRBV4-2 | CASSQDRLAGGTYEQYF | TGTGCCAGCAGCCAAGATCGACTAGCGGGAGGGACGTACGAGCAGTACTTC
. | . | TRBJ1-5 | TRBV6-4 | CASSRQANQPQHF | TGTGCCAGCAGTCGACAGGCCAATCAGCCCCAGCATTTT
. | . | TRBJ1-1 | TRBV4-2 | CASSQEERGRARTEAFF | TGTGCCAGCAGCCAAGAAGAAAGGGGCAGGGCCCGCACTGAAGCTTTCTTT
TRBD1 | . | TRBJ1-2 | TRBV12-5 | CASGSRTGQTNGYTF | TGTGCTAGTGGCTCGCGTACGGGACAGACGAATGGCTACACCTTC
. | . | TRBJ2-5 | TRBV12-5 | CASGLGGLGETQYF | TGTGCTAGTGGTTTGGGAGGACTTGGGGAGACCCAGTACTTC
. | . | TRBJ2-1 | TRBV29-1 | CSVGGALSSYNEQFF | TGCAGCGTTGGAGGCGCCTTGAGCTCCTACAATGAGCAGTTCTTC
TRBD1 | once | TRBJ2-7 | TRBV6-5 | CASNRQGIHEQYF | TGTGCCAGCAACCGACAGGGGATCCACGAGCAGTACTTC
. | . | TRBJ1-1 | TRBV2 | CASSPEGYLNTEAFF | TGTGCCAGCAGCCCCGAGGGCTACCTGAACACTGAAGCTTTCTTT
. | . | TRBJ1-2 | TRBV7-2 | CASSHPADYGYTF | TGTGCCAGCAGCCACCCGGCGGACTATGGCTACACCTTC
. | . | TRBJ1-1 | TRBV6-1 | CASSTRQLNTEAFF | TGTGCCAGCAGTACGAGACAGTTGAACACTGAAGCTTTCTTT
TRBD2 | . | TRBJ2-5 | TRBV6-1 | CASSGTRTETQYF | TGTGCCAGCAGTGGGACTAGAACGGAGACCCAGTACTTC
TRBD2 | few | TRBJ2-1 | TRBV5-1 | CASSLAGRGGQSEQFF | TGCGCCAGCAGCTTGGCCGGGCGGGGGGGCCAGAGTGAGCAGTTCTTC
. | . | TRBJ1-1 | TRBV5-1 | CASSREGGPNTEAFF | TGCGCCAGCAGCCGAGAGGGAGGGCCCAACACTGAAGCTTTCTTT
. | . | TRBJ1-2 | TRBV19 | CASSIKRAEDVTF | TGTGCCAGTAGTATCAAGCGGGCCGAGGATGTCACCTTC
. | . | TRBJ2-3 | TRBV6-5 | CASRTQELRTDTQYF | TGTGCCAGCAGAACACAGGAGCTTCGCACAGATACGCAGTATTTT
TRBD1 | . | TRBJ1-4 | TRBV9 | CASSPRQGAYEKLFF | TGTGCCAGCAGCCCCCGACAGGGGGCGTATGAAAAACTGTTTTTT
. | few | TRBJ1-1 | TRBV5-1 | CASRKGSGDTEAFF | TGCGCCAGCAGAAAGGGATCGGGGGACACTGAAGCTTTCTTT
. | . | TRBJ1-4 | TRBV28 | CASSLVGLEKLFF | TGTGCCAGCAGTTTGGTGGGGCTGGAAAAACTGTTTTTT
. | . | TRBJ1-4 | TRBV5-5 | CASSLEGLGEKLFF | TGTGCCAGCAGCTTGGAGGGGTTGGGTGAAAAACTGTTTTTT
TRBD2 | . | TRBJ2-3 | TRBV9 | CASSATPTSGRTDTQYF | TGTGCCAGCAGCGCAACCCCGACTAGCGGGAGAACAGATACGCAGTATTTT
. | once | TRBJ2-7 | TRBV7-2 | CASSLVRTDYEQYF | TGTGCCAGCAGCTTAGTTCGGACAGACTACGAGCAGTACTTC